What follows are 2 T cell receptor beta chains derived from one specimen sequenced in a study of cytomegalovirus exposure and HLA in healthy donors. A multiplex PCR was run with 60 Vbeta primers and 13 Jbeta primers. The table came from immunoSEQ multiplex PCR; TCRdb's copy has only in-frame clones and leaves some out. The table records over 130,000 clones, approximately 84% of them present only once. The sample was PBMCs. The receptors here all came from a man younger than 45 in good health and CMV-seropositive.

The chain carries TRBV7-2 and TRBJ1-5, with D perhaps matching TRBD1 (5 bases). This CDR3 contains 15 residues. Germline CDR1 SGHTA, CDR2 FQGNSA. Deletions cut 5 bases from V and 7 bases from J, with 18 bases between. This chain's CDR3 is CASSNAARVKQPQHF. The CDR3 nucleotides read TGTGCCAGCAGCAACGCCGCCAGGGTGAAGCAGCCCCAGCATTTT. The variable domain in full, with the rest retrieved from reference TRBV7-2 and TRBJ1-5, is GAGVSQSPSNKVTEKGKDVELRCDPISGHTALYWYRQSLGQGLEFLIYFQGNSAPDKSGLPSDRFSAERTGGSVSTLTIQRTQQEDSAVYLCASSNAARVKQPQHFGDGTRLSIL.

The chain carries TRBV5-1 and TRBJ2-3; a possible D gene is TRBD2 (6 bases). The V end lost 0 bases, the J end lost 4 bases, and 12 bases lay between the germline ends. CDR3 length: 15 amino acids. In germline, CDR1 is SGHRS, CDR2 YFSETQ. The CDR3 DNA is TGCGCCAGCAGCTTGGGCGGGAAGGAAGCAGATACGCAGTATTTT. This encodes CASSLGGKEADTQYF. The full variable domain, its missing parts supplied by reference TRBV5-1 and TRBJ2-3, is KAGVTQTPRYLIKTRGQQVTLSCSPISGHRSVSWYQQTPGQGLQFLFEYFSETQRNKGNFPGRFSGRQFSNSRSEMNVSTLELGDSALYLCASSLGGKEADTQYFGPGTRLTVL.